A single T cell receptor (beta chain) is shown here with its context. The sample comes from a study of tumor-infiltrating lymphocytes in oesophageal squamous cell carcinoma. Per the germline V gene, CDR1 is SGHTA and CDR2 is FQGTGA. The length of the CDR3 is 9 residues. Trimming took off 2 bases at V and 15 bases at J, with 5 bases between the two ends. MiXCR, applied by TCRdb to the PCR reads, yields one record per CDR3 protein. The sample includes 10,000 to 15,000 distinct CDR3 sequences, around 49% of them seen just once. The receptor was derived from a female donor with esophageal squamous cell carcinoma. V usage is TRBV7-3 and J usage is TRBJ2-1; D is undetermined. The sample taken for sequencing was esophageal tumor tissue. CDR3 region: CASSLGPFF. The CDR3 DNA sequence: TGTGCCAGCAGCTTAGGTCCGTTCTTC.